The 24 T cell receptor beta chains reported below all come from one sample, sequenced in a study of shared clonotypes between healthy human individuals. Repertoires were generated with immunoSEQ multiplex PCR, while TCRdb's copy carries only in-frame clones and drops some. The data hold under 1,900,000 clones, with approximately 98.5% observed a single time. Material for sequencing was naive CD4+ T cells sorted from blood. As for subset: CD45RA+ positively selected. Receptors originate from a man aged 25-45 years in good health.

This chain joins TRBV19 and TRBJ2-3; 7 positions agree with TRBD2. Per germline, CDR1 LNHDA and CDR2 SQIVND (reference sequence). J was trimmed by 2 bases and V by 2 bases; bases with no gene match: 7. The CDR3 length is 16 residues. The CDR3 nucleotides read TGTGCCAGTAGTATATCGGGGGGAGGGCCCACAGATACGCAGTATTTT. Translated: CASSISGGGPTDTQYF.

The genes are TRBV19 and TRBJ1-2, with 7 bases matching TRBD1. The CDR3 covers 16 residues. CDR1 and CDR2 from the germline V gene are LNHDA and SQIVND (reference sequence). Unmatched junction bases numbered 18, after V lost 10 bases and J lost 4 bases. The DNA for the CDR3 is TGTGCCACCCTACTCCGAACCCGGGACAGTTCCTATGGCTACACCTTC. Protein product: CATLLRTRDSSYGYTF. Full variable domain (outside the CDR3, taken from reference TRBV19 and TRBJ1-2): DGGITQSPKYLFRKEGQNVTLSCEQNLNHDAMYWYRQDPGQGLRLIYYSQIVNDFQKGDIAEGYSVSREKKESFPLTVTSAQKNPTAFYLCATLLRTRDSSYGYTFGSGTRLTVV.

V gene TRBV11-2 combines with J gene TRBJ2-7, with a possible D match to TRBD2 (5 bases). CDR1 is SGHAT, CDR2 FQNNGV, per germline. V lost 5 bases and J lost 2, with 10 bases in between. The CDR3 is 13 residues long. The CDR3 coding sequence is TGTGCCAGCAGCCGGAGTAGCGCCTACGAGCAGTACTTC. The encoded protein is CASSRSSAYEQYF.

This clone was seen a single time. The rearrangement joins TRBV7-9 to TRBJ1-5; no definite D call. Trimming left V 3 bases short and J 3 bases short, with 3 bases between. This CDR3 is 12 amino acids long. Germline CDR1 and CDR2: SEHNR and FQNEAQ (reference sequence). The CDR3 DNA reads TGTGCCAGCAGCTTGATCAATCAGCCCCAGCATTTT. Its translation is CASSLINQPQHF.

The V gene is TRBV15, the J gene TRBJ2-7; 9 bases fit TRBD1. In germline, CDR1 is LNHNV, CDR2 YYDKDF (reference sequence). Losses at the gene ends were 4 bases for V and 4 bases for J; bases not matched to a gene: 11. The CDR3 runs to 16 residues. CDR3 sequence reads: CATSKPFGQGPYEQYF. CDR3 DNA sequence: TGTGCCACCAGCAAACCCTTCGGACAGGGGCCATACGAGCAGTACTTC.

The chain links TRBV28 to TRBJ1-1; no clear D gene. Trimming removed 4 bases from V and 0 bases from J, with 3 bases in between. Germline CDR1 MDHEN, CDR2 SYDVKM. This CDR3 spans 12 amino acids. The CDR3 here is CASSYLNTEAFF. The CDR3 DNA reads as TGTGCCAGCAGTTACCTGAACACTGAAGCTTTCTTT.

This chain links TRBV9 with TRBJ2-1, with 9 nucleotides matching TRBD2. The CDR3 extends over 21 amino acids. V trimming: 3 bases; J trimming: 6 bases; junction bases outside the gene matches: 25. Germline CDR1 SGDLS, CDR2 YYNGEE. Written as DNA, the CDR3 is TGTGCCAGCAGCGGGGGATTGCGAGAGACTAGCGGAGCGGGGAAATTCAATGAGCAGTTCTTC. Protein sequence: CASSGGLRETSGAGKFNEQFF.

V and J are TRBV7-9 and TRBJ2-3; TRBD2 is a possible D gene (6 bases). Per the germline V gene, CDR1 is SEHNR and CDR2 is FQNEAQ (reference sequence). The CDR3 is made up of 15 amino acids. V was pared by 7 bases and J by 3 bases, with 17 bases between. This chain's CDR3 is CASTNQGGVTDTQYF. Written as DNA, the CDR3 is TGTGCCAGCACCAATCAAGGCGGGGTAACAGATACGCAGTATTTT.

V gene TRBV10-2 combines with J gene TRBJ1-5; a weak D match, TRBD1 (6 bases). V lost 6 bases and J lost 0, with 12 bases in between. The CDR3 is 15 residues long. In germline, CDR1 is WSHSY, CDR2 SAAADI. CDR3 amino acids: CASRWAGDSNQPQHF. The DNA of the CDR3 is TGCGCCAGCAGGTGGGCAGGGGATAGCAATCAGCCCCAGCATTTT.

This clone appeared a single time. The J gene is TRBJ2-7, the V gene TRBV13, with D tentatively TRBD2 (5 bases). Trimming left V 4 bases short and J 3 bases short, with 13 bases between. The CDR3 length is 14 residues. Germline V gene sequence: CDR1 PRHDT, CDR2 FYEKMQ (reference sequence). The CDR3 is CASSYGLADYEQYF. CDR3 in DNA: TGTGCCAGCAGCTACGGACTGGCTGACTACGAGCAGTACTTC.

This chain joins TRBV27 and TRBJ2-7; TRBD2 aligns across 9 bases. Germline V lookup: CDR1 MNHEY, CDR2 SMNVEV (reference sequence). Germline trimming cut 3 bases from V and 5 bases from J; bases unmatched to any gene: 5. CDR3 length equals 14 residues. The CDR3 sequence: CASSFLAGAHEQYF. The CDR3 DNA reads TGTGCCAGCAGTTTCTTAGCGGGAGCCCACGAGCAGTACTTC.

The chain combines TRBV7-6 with TRBJ2-2; the match to TRBD2 covers 7 bases. The CDR3 has 16 amino acids. The V and J ends lost 5 bases and 2 bases, in that order; junction bases with no gene match: 8. Germline V lookup: CDR1 SGHVS, CDR2 FNYEAQ. The CDR3 is CASSLDAGVNTGELFF. The CDR3 DNA sequence: TGTGCCAGCAGCCTTGATGCGGGAGTTAACACCGGGGAGCTGTTTTTT.

Notes on this clone: Other DNA sequences from this sample encode an identical CDR3 as well. This chain joins TRBV28 and TRBJ2-3; 9 bases are a match to TRBD2. CDR3 length: 14 residues. Germline CDR1 is MDHEN and CDR2 is SYDVKM. The V segment lost 2 bases and the J segment 3 bases; nucleotides outside the gene matches: 0. This chain's CDR3 is CASSLLAGTDTQYF. The CDR3 nucleotides are TGTGCCAGCAGTTTACTAGCGGGAACAGATACGCAGTATTTT.

Comment on this clone: The same CDR3 is also encoded by other DNA sequences in this sample. The chain couples TRBV30 to TRBJ1-5; no firm D call. The V gene's germline CDR1 is GTSNPN and CDR2 SVGIG (reference sequence). The CDR3 runs 13 residues. Trimming took 2 bases from V and 1 from J, leaving 6 bases between them. DNA of the CDR3: TGTGCCTGGAGTTTGGGCAGCAATCAGCCCCAGCATTTT. Translating gives CAWSLGSNQPQHF.

The J gene is TRBJ1-5, the V gene TRBV7-8, with D hard to call. The germline V gene has CDR1 SGHVS and CDR2 FQNEAQ. The CDR3 has 16 residues. V was shortened by 2 bases and J by 1 base, with 12 bases between the two germline ends. The CDR3 nucleotides are TGTGCCAGCAGCTTATCCCTGGACCCAAGCAATCAGCCCCAGCATTTT. Translating it yields CASSLSLDPSNQPQHF.

The chain combines TRBV2 with TRBJ1-1; D remains unclear. Per germline, CDR1 SNHLY and CDR2 FYNNEI. Trimming took 4 bases from V and 2 from J, leaving 11 bases between them. The CDR3 contains 14 residues. CDR3 in amino acids: CASSVAGYNTEAFF. The CDR3 nucleotides are TGTGCCAGCAGTGTAGCAGGTTATAACACTGAAGCTTTCTTT.

The CDR3 DNA sequence: TGTGCTAGTGGTCCGACAGGAAACACTGAAGCTTTCTTT. This sequence encodes CASGPTGNTEAFF. This chain links TRBV12-5 with TRBJ1-1, with D possibly matching TRBD1 (6 bases). CDR3 size: 13 residues. CDR1 LGHNT and CDR2 FRNRAP come from the germline V gene. With 5 bases removed from V and 2 bases from J, the gap between germline ends came to 9 bases. Based on the CDR3 plus reference TRBV12-5 and TRBJ1-1, the full variable domain is DARVTQTPRHKVTEMGQEVTMRCQPILGHNTVFWYRQTMMQGLELLAYFRNRAPLDDSGMPKDRFSAEMPDATLATLKIQPSEPRDSAVYFCASGPTGNTEAFFGQGTRLTVV.

This clone was seen a handful of times. The chain is built from TRBV4-1 and TRBJ1-2; D is undetermined. There are 15 residues in the CDR3. Germline V gene data show CDR1 as MGHRA and CDR2 as YSYEKL. The ends were cut back, 0 bases at V and 2 bases at J, with 10 bases in the middle. The CDR3 coding sequence is TGCGCCAGCAGCCAAGATTTGGGCCGGAACTATGGCTACACCTTC. Translated: CASSQDLGRNYGYTF.

The chain uses TRBV4-1 and TRBJ2-3; D is unclear. The CDR3 covers 15 residues. V gave up 2 bases and J gave up 1 base, with 10 bases separating them. The germline CDR1 and CDR2 sequences are MGHRA and YSYEKL. The chain's CDR3 is CASSQKYPGTDTQYF. In DNA form, the CDR3 reads TGCGCCAGCAGCCAAAAATACCCAGGCACAGATACGCAGTATTTT.

This chain connects TRBV9 to TRBJ2-5, with 7 bases identical to TRBD1. CDR3 size: 14 residues. Germline loops: CDR1 SGDLS, CDR2 YYNGEE. J was trimmed by 4 bases and V by 4 bases; bases with no gene match: 7. Written as DNA, the CDR3 is TGTGCCAGCAGCTCCAGTAGGGGGCGAGAGACCCAGTACTTC. This gives the protein CASSSSRGRETQYF.

The chain joins TRBV18 to TRBJ2-7; 7 nucleotides match TRBD2. V lost 5 bases to trimming and J lost 2 bases; unmatched junction nucleotides: 6. Germline loops: CDR1 KGHSH, CDR2 LQKENI. The CDR3 is 14 residues long. For the CDR3, the DNA is TGTGCCAGCTCATCCTATCTAGCGGCCTACGAGCAGTACTTC. Translation: CASSSYLAAYEQYF.

V and J are TRBV4-3 and TRBJ2-7, with D perhaps matching TRBD2 (5 bases). Germline assignment: CDR1 LGHNA and CDR2 YSLEER. V gave up 2 bases and J gave up 2 bases, with 13 bases separating them. The CDR3 has 15 amino acids. The chain's CDR3 is CASSQQAENTYEQYF. The CDR3 region has the DNA TGCGCCAGCAGCCAACAAGCGGAGAATACCTACGAGCAGTACTTC.

This clone was recorded once. This chain links TRBV2 with TRBJ2-7, with D perhaps TRBD1 (6 bases). From germline, CDR1 is SNHLY and CDR2 FYNNEI. There are 13 residues in the CDR3. The ends were cut back, 5 bases at V and 2 bases at J, with 10 bases in the middle. The chain's CDR3 is CASSRTGTYEQYF. CDR3 nucleotide sequence: TGTGCCAGCAGTCGTACAGGGACCTACGAGCAGTACTTC.

The chain uses TRBV5-1 and TRBJ2-5; weak D call: TRBD1 (7 bases). This CDR3 is built from 14 residues. V was trimmed by 4 bases and J by 1 base, leaving 11 bases between them. CDR1 and CDR2 (germline): SGHRS, YFSETQ. The CDR3 coding sequence is TGCGCCAGCAGCCCGGGGGACAGCCAAGAGACCCAGTACTTC. Translating it yields CASSPGDSQETQYF.